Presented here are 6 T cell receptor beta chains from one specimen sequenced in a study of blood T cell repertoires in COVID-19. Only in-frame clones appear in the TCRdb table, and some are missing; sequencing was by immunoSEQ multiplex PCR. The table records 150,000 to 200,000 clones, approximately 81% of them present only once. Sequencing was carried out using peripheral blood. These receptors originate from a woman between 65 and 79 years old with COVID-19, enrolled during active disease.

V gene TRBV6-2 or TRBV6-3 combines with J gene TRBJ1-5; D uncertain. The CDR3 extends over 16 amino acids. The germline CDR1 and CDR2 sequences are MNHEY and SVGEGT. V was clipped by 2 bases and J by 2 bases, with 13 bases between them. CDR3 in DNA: TGTGCCAGCAGTTACCCTTTAGGTCAGGGCAATCAGCCCCAGCATTTT. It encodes CASSYPLGQGNQPQHF.

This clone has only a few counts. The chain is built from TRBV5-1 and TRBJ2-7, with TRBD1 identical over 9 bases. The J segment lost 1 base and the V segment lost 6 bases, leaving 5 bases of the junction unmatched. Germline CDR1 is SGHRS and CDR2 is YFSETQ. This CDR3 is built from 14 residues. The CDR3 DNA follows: TGCGCCAGCAAAACCGGGACAGGGTCCTACGAGCAGTACTTC. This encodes CASKTGTGSYEQYF.

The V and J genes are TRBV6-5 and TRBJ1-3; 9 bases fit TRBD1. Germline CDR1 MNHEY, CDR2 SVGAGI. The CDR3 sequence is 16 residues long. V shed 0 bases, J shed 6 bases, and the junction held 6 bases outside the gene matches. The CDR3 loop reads CASSYSPTGGANTIYF. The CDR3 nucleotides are TGTGCCAGCAGTTACTCCCCGACAGGGGGAGCAAACACCATATATTTT.

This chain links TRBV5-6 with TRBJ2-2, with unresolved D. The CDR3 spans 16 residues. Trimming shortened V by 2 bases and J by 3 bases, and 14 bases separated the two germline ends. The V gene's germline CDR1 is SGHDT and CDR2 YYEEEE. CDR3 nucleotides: TGTGCCAGCAGCTTCGGAGTAGACCTCCACACCGGGGAGCTGTTTTTT. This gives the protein CASSFGVDLHTGELFF.

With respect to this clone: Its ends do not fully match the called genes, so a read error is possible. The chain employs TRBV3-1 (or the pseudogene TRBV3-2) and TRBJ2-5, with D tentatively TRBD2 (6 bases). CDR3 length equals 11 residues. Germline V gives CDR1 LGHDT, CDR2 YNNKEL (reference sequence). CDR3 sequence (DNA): TGTGCCAGCAGCCGTAGGGACTCACGAAACTTC. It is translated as CASSRRDSRNF.

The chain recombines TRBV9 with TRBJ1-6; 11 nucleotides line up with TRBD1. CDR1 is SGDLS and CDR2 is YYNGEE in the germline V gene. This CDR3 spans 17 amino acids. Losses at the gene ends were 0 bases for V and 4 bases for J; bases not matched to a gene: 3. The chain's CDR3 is CASSVAGTGGYNSPLHF. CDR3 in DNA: TGTGCCAGCAGCGTAGCTGGGACAGGGGGTTATAATTCACCCCTCCACTTT.